This TCR beta chain was identified during a study of response to subunit inactivated influenza vaccine. Via MiXCR, TCRdb re-called the RT-PCR reads, giving one row per CDR3 protein. This repertoire shows about 520,000 distinct CDR3 sequences, over 25% found once; its top ten account for 1.9%. Whole-study results and caveats: Authors suggested that a seasonal influenza vaccination recruits few new T cells each time.

With respect to this clonotype: What it binds is unknown.

The sample was CD4+ T cells sorted from PBMCs, taken about 5 days after vaccination. This TCR was recovered from a man between 50 and 59 years old who received an inactivated influenza vaccine.

CDR3 amino acids: CASSLRRGAGATDTQYF. CDR3 coding DNA: TGTGCCAGCAGCTTAAGGCGCGGGGCGGGGGCCACAGATACGCAGTATTTT. The chain is built from TRBV7-9 and TRBJ2-3; TRBD2 is a possible D gene (7 bases). V gave up 2 bases and J gave up 2 bases, with 17 bases separating them. This CDR3 spans 17 amino acids. Germline CDR1 reads SEHNR; CDR2 reads FQNEAQ (reference sequence).